The 22 T cell receptor beta chains below come from one sample, sequenced in a study of blood T cells in healthy people across ages. The second PCR ran about 7 to 12 cycles with a sample-barcoded 5' primer and J-beta primers. TCRdb redid the calling of the 5' RACE reads with MiXCR, one entry per CDR3 protein. The sample lists around 1,600,000 distinct CDR3 sequences, roughly 43% occurring once. The specimen sequenced was blood. Receptors originate from a woman in her late teens or twenties in good health.

This clonotype occurred a few times. The chain is built from TRBV11-2 and TRBJ2-3; no clear D gene. The length of the CDR3 is 14 residues. The V end lost 0 bases, the J end lost 5 bases, and 9 bases lay between the germline ends. Germline lookup yields CDR1 SGHAT and CDR2 FQNNGV. CDR3 DNA: TGTGCCAGCAGCTTAGATGGACGGAGAGATACGCAGTATTTT. Its protein product is CASSLDGRRDTQYF.

The chain couples TRBV25-1 to TRBJ1-4, with TRBD1 matching 8 bases. This CDR3 has 15 residues. J gave up 6 bases and V 0 bases, and 3 bases lay outside the gene matches. Per germline, CDR1 MGHDK and CDR2 SYGVNS. The DNA for the CDR3 is TGTGCCAGCAGTGAATATGGACAGGGCCATGAAAAACTGTTTTTT. This sequence encodes CASSEYGQGHEKLFF.

This clonotype was counted only a few times. The rearrangement joins TRBV5-1 to TRBJ2-7, with D possibly matching TRBD2 (5 bases). Trimming removed 0 bases from V and 6 bases from J, with 16 bases in between. This CDR3 contains 15 residues. Germline CDR1 SGHRS, CDR2 YFSETQ. The CDR3 is CASSLERTPTSEQYF. As DNA, the CDR3 is TGCGCCAGCAGCTTGGAGCGGACTCCTACTAGCGAGCAGTACTTC.

This clonotype has just a few counts. The chain recombines TRBV10-3 with TRBJ2-1; D might be TRBD1 or TRBD2, each matching 5 bases. The CDR3 totals 14 residues. Trimming removed 4 bases from V and 4 bases from J, with 11 bases in between. CDR1 and CDR2 from the germline V gene are ENHRY and SYGVKD. The CDR3 bases are TGTGCCATCAGTGTCGGGACCAAATACAATGAGCAGTTCTTC. Amino acids: CAISVGTKYNEQFF.

This clonotype was seen more than once but under ten times. V gene TRBV7-9 combines with J gene TRBJ2-5; D possibly corresponds to TRBD1 (5 bases). Per germline, CDR1 SEHNR and CDR2 FQNEAQ (reference sequence). The CDR3 has 13 residues. V dropped 5 bases and J dropped 3 bases, with 10 bases sitting between them. CDR3 sequence reads: CASSPTDKETQYF. Here the CDR3 DNA reads TGTGCCAGCAGCCCGACAGATAAAGAGACCCAGTACTTC.

The rearrangement links TRBV13 to TRBJ1-2; TRBD1 matches at 10 bases. The J segment lost 8 bases and the V segment lost 4 bases, leaving 10 bases of the junction unmatched. Germline-derived CDR1 and CDR2 are PRHDT and FYEKMQ (reference sequence). The CDR3 spans 15 residues. CDR3 amino acids: CASSSERQGAAGYTF. The CDR3 region has the DNA TGTGCCAGCAGCTCGGAACGACAGGGGGCGGCGGGCTACACCTTC.

This clonotype was detected only a few times. V is TRBV27 and J is TRBJ2-7; 11 bases agree with TRBD1. V lost 5 bases, J lost 6 bases, and 6 bases stayed unmatched. Looked up from germline, CDR1 is MNHEY and CDR2 is SMNVEV (reference sequence). The CDR3 consists of 14 residues. CDR3 in DNA: TGTGCCAGCAGTCTCGGACAGGGGGCTTTCGAGCAGTACTTC. Encoded protein: CASSLGQGAFEQYF.

The chain couples TRBV4-3 to TRBJ2-4, with TRBD1 identical over 9 bases. The DNA end is more similar to TRBJ2-7, so the J call may be wrong. The CDR3 runs 16 residues. Germline loops: CDR1 LGHNA, CDR2 YSLEER. Here the CDR3 reads CASSQDVDRGFNEQYF. The CDR3 coding sequence is TGCGCCAGCAGCCAAGATGTAGACAGGGGGTTCAACGAGCAGTACTTC.

The chain joins TRBV6-1 to TRBJ2-1, with D unresolved. Judging by the DNA end, TRBJ2-7 fits better; the J call may be wrong. Looked up from germline, CDR1 is MNHNS and CDR2 is SASEGT. The CDR3 sequence is 15 residues long. CDR3 sequence reads: CASSRQIWGYNEQYF. CDR3 coding DNA: TGTGCCAGCAGTCGTCAGATTTGGGGATACAATGAGCAGTACTTC.

There are a few counts of this clonotype. V and J are TRBV4-1 and TRBJ1-4, with D possibly TRBD1 on 5 matching bases. With 2 bases removed from V and 7 bases from J, the gap between germline ends came to 17 bases. Germline assignment: CDR1 MGHRA and CDR2 YSYEKL. The CDR3 is made up of 16 amino acids. The CDR3: CASSQPWMGGAEKLFF. CDR3 nucleotides: TGCGCCAGCAGCCAACCCTGGATGGGGGGAGCTGAAAAACTGTTTTTT.

The V and J genes are TRBV7-8 and TRBJ2-1; D gene uncertain. V lost 6 bases to trimming and J lost 10 bases, with 16 bases between them. This CDR3 has 13 amino acids. The germline CDR1 and CDR2 sequences are SGHVS and FQNEAQ. Here the CDR3 DNA reads TGTGCCAGCAGAAATAGATTTAGGAACGAGCAGTTCTTC. Protein product: CASRNRFRNEQFF.

This sequence joins TRBV7-9 and TRBJ2-3; 8 bases align to TRBD2. V lost 2 bases and J lost 3; bases outside the gene matches: 4. The length of the CDR3 is 15 residues. The germline gives CDR1 SEHNR, CDR2 FQNEAQ (reference sequence). The CDR3 loop is CASSLSGGPTDTQYF. The CDR3 region has the DNA TGTGCCAGCAGCTTATCGGGGGGGCCTACAGATACGCAGTATTTT.

This chain joins TRBV7-3 and TRBJ1-1; a weak D match, TRBD1 (5 bases). Trimming cost V 8 bases and J 1 base, with 11 bases left between them. The CDR3 has 13 amino acids. Germline CDR1 is SGHTA and CDR2 is FQGTGA. CDR3 coding DNA: TGTGCCAGCGCCTGGGGGACGAACACTGAAGCTTTCTTT. Its translation: CASAWGTNTEAFF.

The V gene is TRBV6-2 or TRBV6-3, the J gene TRBJ1-1; D might be TRBD1 (6 bases). This CDR3 has 14 residues. V gave up 8 bases and J gave up 0 bases, with 13 bases separating them. Germline V gives CDR1 MNHEY, CDR2 SVGEGT. CDR3 sequence reads: CASRGQTMNTEAFF. In DNA, the CDR3 is TGTGCCAGCCGAGGACAGACCATGAACACTGAAGCTTTCTTT.

This clonotype was recorded a few times. V usage is TRBV4-3 and J usage is TRBJ1-2; 7 nucleotides match TRBD1. There are 16 residues in the CDR3. Germline trimming cut 4 bases from V and 0 bases from J; bases unmatched to any gene: 8. Per the germline V gene, CDR1 is LGHNA and CDR2 is YSLEER. CDR3: CASSRAATGPNYGYTF. The CDR3 coding sequence is TGCGCCAGCAGCCGGGCCGCGACAGGGCCTAACTATGGCTACACCTTC.

The chain links TRBV6-5 to TRBJ2-3; D may be TRBD2 (6 bases). Germline loops: CDR1 MNHEY, CDR2 SVGAGI. The ends were cut back, 4 bases at V and 2 bases at J, with 16 bases in the middle. The CDR3 length is 16 residues. CDR3 DNA: TGTGCCAGCAGTTCCGGGACGGGAGAACACACAGATACGCAGTATTTT. It codes for CASSSGTGEHTDTQYF.

The chain has TRBV20-1 and TRBJ2-1; tentative D call: TRBD2 (6 bases). The DNA end is more similar to TRBJ2-7, so the J call may be wrong. CDR1 and CDR2 from the germline V gene are DFQATT and SNEGSKA (reference sequence). The CDR3 has 14 amino acids. The CDR3 region is CSARGGNSYNEQYF. The DNA for the CDR3 is TGCAGTGCTAGGGGCGGGAACTCCTACAATGAGCAGTACTTC.

This clonotype appeared many times. The V and J genes are TRBV4-2 and TRBJ2-7; 9 positions agree with TRBD1. The CDR3 consists of 16 residues. Germline CDR1 and CDR2: LGHNA and YNFKEQ. The V and J ends lost 0 bases and 1 base, in that order; junction bases with no gene match: 4. The chain's CDR3 is CASSQDQGTGSYEQYF. CDR3 sequence (DNA): TGTGCCAGCAGCCAAGATCAGGGGACAGGGTCCTACGAGCAGTACTTC.

The chain employs TRBV12-3 or TRBV12-4 and TRBJ2-7, with D uncertain. The CDR3 is 13 amino acids. The V and J ends lost 5 bases and 3 bases respectively, with 11 bases between them. The CDR3 here is CASSAIRVYEQYF. CDR3 sequence (DNA): TGTGCCAGCAGTGCGATACGTGTCTACGAGCAGTACTTC.

This clonotype has only a few counts. This chain uses TRBV18 with TRBJ2-1; no firm D call. The CDR3 totals 15 residues. Trimming took off 4 bases at V and 5 bases at J, with 15 bases between the two ends. CDR1 and CDR2 from the germline V gene are KGHSH and LQKENI. CDR3 in DNA: TGTGCCAGCTCACAAACGACCGGGTATAACAATGAGCAGTTCTTC. This codes for CASSQTTGYNNEQFF.

The chain carries TRBV15 and TRBJ2-5; possible D gene TRBD2, 7 bases. Trimming took off 0 bases at V and 0 bases at J, with 20 bases between the two ends. The CDR3 runs 19 residues. Germline CDR1 is LNHNV and CDR2 is YYDKDF (reference sequence). The CDR3, as DNA: TGTGCCACCAGCAGAGATAAAGGGAGGGGGTATTGGTACCAAGAGACCCAGTACTTC. Translated: CATSRDKGRGYWYQETQYF.

This clonotype was detected a few times. The gene calls are TRBV9 and TRBJ2-7; TRBD1 agrees at 8 bases. CDR1 is SGDLS and CDR2 is YYNGEE in the germline V gene. J was trimmed by 5 bases and V by 4 bases; bases with no gene match: 5. The CDR3 contains 13 residues. The chain's CDR3 is CASSPGQGDEQYF. The CDR3 nucleotides are TGTGCCAGCAGCCCAGGACAGGGCGACGAGCAGTACTTC. The full variable domain, in which reference TRBV9 and TRBJ2-7 provide the parts outside the CDR3, is DSGVTQTPKHLITATGQRVTLRCSPRSGDLSVYWYQQSLDQGLQFLIQYYNGEERAKGNILERFSAQQFPDLHSELNLSSLELGDSALYFCASSPGQGDEQYFGPGTRLTVT.